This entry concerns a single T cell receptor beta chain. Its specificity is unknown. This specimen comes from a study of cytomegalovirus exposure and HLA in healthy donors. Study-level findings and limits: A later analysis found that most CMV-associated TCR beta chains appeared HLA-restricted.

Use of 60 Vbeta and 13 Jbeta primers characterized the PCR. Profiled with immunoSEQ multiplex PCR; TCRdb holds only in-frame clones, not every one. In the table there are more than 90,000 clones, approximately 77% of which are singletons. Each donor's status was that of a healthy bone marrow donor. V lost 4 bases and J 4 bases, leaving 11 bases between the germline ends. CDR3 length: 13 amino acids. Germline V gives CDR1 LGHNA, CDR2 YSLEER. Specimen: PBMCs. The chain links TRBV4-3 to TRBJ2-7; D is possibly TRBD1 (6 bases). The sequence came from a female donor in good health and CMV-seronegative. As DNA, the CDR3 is TGCGCCAGCAGCCCCACTAGGGGGTACGAGCAGTACTTC. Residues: CASSPTRGYEQYF.